The 27 T cell receptor beta chains below all came from one sample that was sequenced in a study of CD8+CD57+ T cells in acquired aplastic anemia (dated by TCRdb to the late 2010s). The instrument was an Illumina HiSeq 2000. TCR beta VDJ combination and CDR3 sequence profiling used genomic DNA as the template. Starting from the raw public reads, TCRdb applied fastp trimming at Q25, assembled clones with MiXCR and retained in-frame beta chains. CDR3 protein duplicates are merged, each entry listing the most common genes and DNA. For this sample there are 130,000 or so distinct CDR3 sequences; under 60% appear just once. The ten largest clones represent 25% to 30% of the sample. Expansion of CD8+CD57+ cells had been shown by flow cytometry in the patients chosen for sequencing. Sequences were obtained from sorted CD4+, CD8+, or CD8+CD57+ T cells (not recorded which) from PBMCs. Receptors originate from a human donor with aplastic anemia.

The chain employs TRBV19 and TRBJ1-2; D is perhaps TRBD1 (6 bases). Looked up from germline, CDR1 is LNHDA and CDR2 is SQIVND (reference sequence). This CDR3 is 17 amino acids long. V gave up 2 bases and J gave up 1 base, with 17 bases separating them. This chain's CDR3 is CASSIPPGARGNYGYTF. In nucleotides, the CDR3 is TGTGCCAGTAGTATACCCCCTGGCGCCAGGGGTAACTATGGCTACACCTTC.

The chain links TRBV7-9 to TRBJ2-7; unclear D gene. The length of the CDR3 is 13 residues. The germline V and J ends were trimmed by 5 bases and 3 bases, with 11 bases remaining between them. Germline CDR1 SEHNR, CDR2 FQNEAQ (reference sequence). CDR3 protein: CASSGLIGYEQYF. The CDR3 DNA reads as TGTGCCAGCAGCGGCCTCATCGGCTACGAGCAGTACTTC.

Many counts were recorded for this clonotype. The gene calls are TRBV7-9 and TRBJ2-5; 8 nucleotides line up with TRBD2. Per the germline V gene, CDR1 is SEHNR and CDR2 is FQNEAQ (reference sequence). V was clipped by 5 bases and J by 7 bases; unmatched bases: 15. CDR3 length: 16 amino acids. CDR3 residues: CASSPTLALAGGTQYF. DNA of the CDR3: TGTGCCAGCAGCCCAACTTTGGCGCTAGCGGGCGGGACCCAGTACTTC.

This clonotype was counted only a few times. The V gene is TRBV7-8, the J gene TRBJ1-2; D ambiguous. CDR1 SGHVS and CDR2 FQNEAQ come from the germline V gene. V was pared by 6 bases and J by 2 bases, with 10 bases between. The CDR3 consists of 13 residues. The CDR3 loop is CASSQTPNYGYTF. The CDR3 DNA is TGTGCCAGCAGTCAAACACCAAACTATGGCTACACCTTC.

There are a few counts of this clonotype. The chain employs TRBV6-1 and TRBJ2-5; 15 bases are a match to TRBD2. Germline assignment: CDR1 MNHNS and CDR2 SASEGT. Trimming removed 5 bases from V and 4 bases from J; junction bases left unmatched: 8. The CDR3 sequence is 17 residues long. CDR3 sequence reads: CASSTSPGLAGGETQYF. CDR3 bases: TGTGCCAGCAGTACGAGCCCGGGACTAGCGGGGGGAGAGACCCAGTACTTC.

In this sample, this clonotype turned up a few times. The CDR3 loop reads CASSLGSSYSYEQYF. The CDR3 DNA reads TGTGCCAGCAGTTTAGGAAGCAGTTACTCCTACGAGCAGTACTTC. The gene calls are TRBV27 and TRBJ2-7; D is unresolved. The CDR3 is 15 amino acids. V dropped 2 bases and J dropped 0 bases, with 11 bases sitting between them. Germline V gene data show CDR1 as MNHEY and CDR2 as SMNVEV (reference sequence).

This clonotype was detected only once. The germline gene is not matched at one end of the junction; a read error may be the cause. V is TRBV15 and J is TRBJ2-1; 7 bases fit TRBD2. This CDR3 has 15 residues. The germline V gene encodes CDR1 LNHNV and CDR2 YYDKDF (reference sequence). DNA for the CDR3: TGTACCACCAGCAGTAGCGGGTGGGATAACAATGAGCAGTTCTTC. It specifies CTTSSSGWDNNEQFF.

About this clonotype itself: This may arise from a read error, as a much more abundant clone is one base away. The CDR3 does not end in the conserved phenylalanine or tryptophan, so this is likely a read error. The CDR3 reads CATSRGQEQETQYL. For the CDR3, the DNA is TGTGCCACCAGCAGAGGACAGGAGCAAGAGACCCAGTACCTC. V and J are TRBV15 and TRBJ2-5; the D gene is possibly TRBD1 (6 bases). In germline, CDR1 is LNHNV, CDR2 YYDKDF (reference sequence). Trimming removed 1 base from V and 2 bases from J, with 8 bases in between. This CDR3 has 14 residues.

The rearrangement joins TRBV2 to TRBJ1-2, with D perhaps matching TRBD1 (5 bases). The germline CDR1 and CDR2 sequences are SNHLY and FYNNEI. Between the trimmed V and J ends, which lost 6 bases and 0 bases, there was a span of 8 bases. The CDR3 loop spans 13 amino acids. CDR3 loop: CASRDIANYGYTF. Here the CDR3 DNA reads TGTGCCAGCAGGGACATCGCTAACTATGGCTACACCTTC.

The chain uses TRBV13 and TRBJ2-7; 14 nucleotides agree with TRBD2. CDR3 length equals 15 residues. CDR1 is PRHDT and CDR2 is FYEKMQ in the germline V gene (reference sequence). V dropped 5 bases and J dropped 6; count of bases not matched to a gene: 6. The CDR3 sequence is CASSPGLAGAAEQYF. The CDR3 nucleotides are TGTGCCAGCAGCCCGGGACTAGCGGGAGCTGCCGAGCAGTACTTC.

The chain links TRBV29-1 to TRBJ2-1, with D unclear. Germline V gene sequence: CDR1 SQVTM, CDR2 ANQGSEA. The V and J ends lost 6 bases and 5 bases respectively, with 11 bases between them. The CDR3 spans 12 residues. The CDR3 loop is CSVTPFNNEQFF. For the CDR3, the DNA is TGCAGCGTGACCCCTTTTAACAATGAGCAGTTCTTC.

The rearrangement joins TRBV7-2 to TRBJ2-6, with a weak D call TRBD1 (5 bases). The CDR3 contains 15 residues. In germline, CDR1 is SGHTA, CDR2 FQGNSA. With 5 bases removed from V and 2 bases from J, the gap between germline ends came to 10 bases. The CDR3 bases are TGTGCCAGCAGCCGCAGGGCAACTGGGGCCAACGTCCTGACTTTC. This gives the protein CASSRRATGANVLTF. The full variable domain, its missing parts supplied by reference TRBV7-2 and TRBJ2-6, is GAGVSQSPSNKVTEKGKDVELRCDPISGHTALYWYRQSLGQGLEFLIYFQGNSAPDKSGLPSDRFSAERTGGSVSTLTIQRTQQEDSAVYLCASSRRATGANVLTFGAGSRLTVL.

The V gene is TRBV10-3, the J gene TRBJ1-1; D is possibly TRBD1 (6 bases). V was trimmed by 4 bases and J by 2 bases, leaving 11 bases between them. The CDR3 covers 14 residues. Germline assignment: CDR1 ENHRY and CDR2 SYGVKD. This CDR3 is CAISGGGTNTEAFF. In nucleotides, the CDR3 is TGTGCCATCAGTGGTGGAGGGACAAACACTGAAGCTTTCTTT.

The chain couples TRBV20-1 to TRBJ1-5, with 9 bases identical to TRBD1. V was clipped by 6 bases and J by 4 bases; unmatched bases: 4. The germline gives CDR1 DFQATT, CDR2 SNEGSKA (reference sequence). The CDR3 consists of 13 residues. The CDR3 sequence: CSAGQGMNQPQHF. CDR3 DNA: TGCAGTGCCGGACAGGGGATGAATCAGCCCCAGCATTTT.

This clonotype has just one count. This rearrangement joins TRBV6-1 to TRBJ2-6, with 9 bases lining up with TRBD1. This CDR3 has 16 residues. The germline gives CDR1 MNHNS, CDR2 SASEGT. V trimming: 3 bases; J trimming: 2 bases; junction bases outside the gene matches: 2. This chain's CDR3 is CASSDTGGAGANVLTF. The CDR3 bases are TGTGCCAGCAGTGACACAGGGGGCGCTGGGGCCAACGTCCTGACTTTC.

In this sample, this clonotype turned up a few times. The chain links TRBV5-1 to TRBJ2-3; the D is unclear. Germline assignment: CDR1 SGHRS and CDR2 YFSETQ. There are 11 residues in the CDR3. V was shortened by 5 bases and J by 3 bases, with 4 bases between the two germline ends. This CDR3 reads CASSMTDTQYF. The CDR3 DNA reads TGCGCCAGCAGTATGACAGATACGCAGTATTTT.

The rearrangement links TRBV15 to TRBJ2-5, with D perhaps TRBD1 (6 bases). Germline V CDR1 and CDR2: LNHNV, YYDKDF (reference sequence). V was cut by 0 bases and J by 1 base, with 9 bases left in between. The CDR3 runs to 15 residues. For the CDR3, the DNA is TGTGCCACCAGCAGAGATCAGGGGACCCAAGAGACCCAGTACTTC. This gives the protein CATSRDQGTQETQYF.

There are a few counts of this clonotype. The chain carries TRBV3-1 and TRBJ2-3; 9 positions match TRBD2. Per the germline V gene, CDR1 is LGHDT and CDR2 is YNNKEL (reference sequence). This CDR3 has 15 residues. V lost 1 base, J lost 7 bases, and 6 bases stayed unmatched. The CDR3 DNA reads as TGTGCCAGCAGCCAAGGGGGCGGGGGGGCGAATACGCAGTATTTT. Translated: CASSQGGGGANTQYF.

The chain is built from TRBV19 and TRBJ1-5; tentatively, D is TRBD1 (5 bases). The germline gives CDR1 LNHDA, CDR2 SQIVND (reference sequence). V shed 8 bases and J shed 1 base, with 15 bases lying between them. CDR3 length: 15 residues. CDR3 protein: CASSLWGESNQPQHF. DNA of the CDR3: TGTGCCAGTTCGCTCTGGGGGGAAAGCAATCAGCCCCAGCATTTT.

This clonotype has a handful of counts. This may arise from a read error, as a much more abundant clone is one base away. This chain joins TRBV7-9 and TRBJ2-7; TRBD2 matches at 8 bases. From germline, CDR1 is SEHNR and CDR2 FQNEAQ (reference sequence). The CDR3 contains 13 residues. After removal of 5 bases from V and 2 bases from J, the junction contained 2 bases not matched to a gene. The DNA for the CDR3 is TGTGCCAGCAGCCCCGGGGGGGCCTACGAGCAGTACTTC. It encodes CASSPGGAYEQYF.

The chain combines TRBV7-2 with TRBJ2-5; 9 bases agree with TRBD2. Per the germline V gene, CDR1 is SGHTA and CDR2 is FQGNSA. The CDR3 is 16 residues long. J lost 2 bases, V lost 5 bases, and 9 bases had no gene match. The CDR3 loop is CASSAGGDIPQETQYF. The CDR3 DNA reads TGTGCCAGCAGCGCGGGGGGGGACATCCCGCAAGAGACCCAGTACTTC.

V and J are TRBV15 and TRBJ2-7; possible D gene TRBD2, 5 bases. Germline CDR1 reads LNHNV; CDR2 reads YYDKDF (reference sequence). The CDR3 contains 14 residues. The V and J ends lost 4 bases and 4 bases respectively, with 14 bases between them. The CDR3 region has the DNA TGTGCCACCAGCAAGGGAGCGAACCTTTACGAGCAGTACTTC. Protein sequence: CATSKGANLYEQYF.

This clonotype was seen ten or more times. The V call is TRBV10-3, the J call TRBJ2-1; TRBD1 might be the D (6 bases). Germline V gene lookup returns CDR1 ENHRY and CDR2 SYGVKD. This CDR3 spans 15 amino acids. Trimming took 6 bases from V and 3 from J, leaving 15 bases between them. Written as DNA, the CDR3 is TGTGCCATCAGATCTCCGGGACAAGACTACAATGAGCAGTTCTTC. As protein: CAIRSPGQDYNEQFF.

In nucleotides, the CDR3 is TGTGCCAGTACCGTCGGGAGCTCCTACAATGGCTACACCTTC. As protein: CASTVGSSYNGYTF. V usage is TRBV19 and J usage is TRBJ1-2; D remains ambiguous. CDR3 length: 14 amino acids. Per the germline V gene, CDR1 is LNHDA and CDR2 is SQIVND (reference sequence). V shed 7 bases and J shed 6 bases, with 18 bases lying between them.

At least ten counts were recorded for this clonotype. CDR3 coding DNA: TGCAGTGCTAGAGGCGCCAGGGAGTACGAGCAGTACTTC. Translating gives CSARGAREYEQYF. The rearrangement uses TRBV20-1 and TRBJ2-7, with D tentatively TRBD1 or TRBD2 (5 bases each). The germline V and J ends were trimmed by 1 base and 4 bases, with 11 bases remaining between them. The CDR3 length is 13 residues. Germline V gene sequence: CDR1 DFQATT, CDR2 SNEGSKA (reference sequence).

This clonotype was observed a few times. This chain connects TRBV24-1 to TRBJ2-1, with TRBD2 matching 8 bases. Germline CDR1 and CDR2: KGHDR and SFDVKD. Trimming took 5 bases from V and 5 from J; bases not matched to a gene: 7. This CDR3 is 15 amino acids long. Here the CDR3 DNA reads TGTGCCACCAGTGGGGGCCGGGAGGGGCACAATGAGCAGTTCTTC. Encoded protein: CATSGGREGHNEQFF.

The rearrangement joins TRBV27 to TRBJ1-2; D perhaps matches TRBD1 (6 bases). Per the germline V gene, CDR1 is MNHEY and CDR2 is SMNVEV (reference sequence). The CDR3 sequence is 14 residues long. V was trimmed by 2 bases and J by 8 bases, leaving 15 bases between them. The CDR3: CASSLPGALDGYTF. The CDR3 coding sequence is TGTGCCAGCAGTTTACCAGGGGCCCTGGACGGCTACACCTTC.